The 9 T cell receptor beta chains below come from one sample, sequenced in a study of regulatory T cells in long-lasting Graves disease. The TCR beta library used iRepertoire HTBI primers with Arm-PCR amplification of CDR3. TCRdb independently ran MiXCR on the multiplex PCR reads; one entry per CDR3 protein. The sample lists 400,000 to 500,000 distinct CDR3 sequences, 14% to 15% occurring once. The time point was: newly diagnosed GD, antithyroid drugs for less than 3 months. RNA extracted from PBMCs served as the sequencing template. The same data also went into a second study, on T cells in Graves' hyperthyroidism and ophthalmopathy.

The source was peripheral blood mononuclear cells (PBMCs), collected at new diagnosis, from a patient treated with antithyroid drugs. These receptors came from a woman aged 40 to 55 with Graves disease.

Many counts were recorded for this clonotype. The rearrangement joins TRBV2 to TRBJ2-4; D perhaps matches TRBD2 (7 bases). Germline-derived CDR1 and CDR2 are SNHLY and FYNNEI. The V end lost 7 bases, the J end lost 8 bases, and 12 bases lay between the germline ends. The CDR3 totals 12 residues. CDR3 DNA sequence: TGTGCCAGCACCGAGGGGGGGGACATTCAGTACTTC. Encoded protein: CASTEGGDIQYF.

CDR3 DNA: TGTGCCATCGCCCCAGGACAGGGGCGGGAGCAGTACTTC. Encoded protein: CAIAPGQGREQYF. The chain couples TRBV10-3 to TRBJ2-7; 9 bases fit TRBD1. Germline values: CDR1 ENHRY, CDR2 SYGVKD. The J segment lost 7 bases and the V segment lost 8 bases, leaving 9 bases of the junction unmatched. This CDR3 comprises 13 residues.

Worth noting for this clonotype: A much larger clonotype is one base distant, so this may be a read error. The chain employs TRBV28 and TRBJ2-7; tentatively, D is TRBD1 or TRBD2 (5 bases each). The V end lost 6 bases, the J end lost 6 bases, and 18 bases lay between the germline ends. This CDR3 has 14 amino acids. Germline assignment: CDR1 MDHEN and CDR2 SYDVKM. The CDR3 sequence is CASRPTPRDAEQYF. CDR3 nucleotides: TGTGCCAGCAGACCCACACCCCGGGACGCCGAGCAGTACTTC.

The V gene is TRBV6-2 or TRBV6-3, the J gene TRBJ2-1; D unclear. CDR1 is MNHEY, CDR2 SVGEGT, per germline. This CDR3 is built from 14 residues. V was cut by 5 bases and J by 6 bases, with 14 bases left in between. The DNA for the CDR3 is TGTGCCAGCAGTCCTCTCGGAACCGGCAATGAGCAGTTCTTC. Translating gives CASSPLGTGNEQFF.

This clonotype was found a few times. V usage is TRBV24-1 and J usage is TRBJ2-1; D may correspond to TRBD1 or TRBD2 (7 bases each). This CDR3 is 19 amino acids long. Germline assignment: CDR1 KGHDR and CDR2 SFDVKD. With 0 bases removed from V and 3 bases from J, the gap between germline ends came to 20 bases. The CDR3 DNA reads as TGTGCCACCAGTGATTTGGTTCAGGGGGGCCGGGGGGTCTACAATGAGCAGTTCTTC. It is translated as CATSDLVQGGRGVYNEQFF.

The chain carries TRBV5-1 and TRBJ2-1; 7 nucleotides agree with TRBD1. Germline trimming cut 0 bases from V and 9 bases from J; bases unmatched to any gene: 3. Germline loops: CDR1 SGHRS, CDR2 YFSETQ. This CDR3 is 13 amino acids long. The CDR3 DNA follows: TGCGCCAGCAGCTTGGGACAGGGTATTGAGCAGTTCTTC. It codes for CASSLGQGIEQFF.

J is TRBJ1-1 and V is TRBV5-1, with 8 bases that match TRBD1. The CDR3 sequence is 16 residues long. J was trimmed by 4 bases and V by 0 bases; bases with no gene match: 8. From germline, CDR1 is SGHRS and CDR2 YFSETQ. This CDR3 is CASSLVTTGESTEAFF. CDR3 nucleotides: TGCGCCAGCAGCTTGGTGACGACAGGGGAGAGCACTGAAGCTTTCTTT. The complete variable domain, with remaining parts taken from reference TRBV5-1 and TRBJ1-1, reads KAGVTQTPRYLIKTRGQQVTLSCSPISGHRSVSWYQQTPGQGLQFLFEYFSETQRNKGNFPGRFSGRQFSNSRSEMNVSTLELGDSALYLCASSLVTTGESTEAFFGQGTRLTVV.

This clonotype was observed many times. The V and J genes are TRBV11-3 and TRBJ1-3; D is unclear. V lost 2 bases to trimming and J lost 0 bases, with 14 bases between them. This CDR3 comprises 17 residues. CDR1 is SGHNT and CDR2 is YENEEA in the germline V gene. CDR3: CASSLPPQYVSGNTIYF. Written as DNA, the CDR3 is TGTGCCAGCAGCTTACCGCCCCAGTACGTCTCTGGAAACACCATATATTTT.

In its sample, this clonotype was seen a few times. V is TRBV4-3 and J is TRBJ2-5, with 8 bases aligning to TRBD1. Losses at the gene ends were 0 bases for V and 3 bases for J; bases not matched to a gene: 6. The germline gives CDR1 LGHNA, CDR2 YSLEER. This CDR3 spans 16 amino acids. CDR3 nucleotide sequence: TGCGCCAGCAGCCAAGATGGGAGGACAGGGAAAGAGACCCAGTACTTC. Translated, it gives CASSQDGRTGKETQYF.